This is a list of T cell receptor beta chains from one sample in a study of blood T cell repertoires in COVID-19. Sequencing was performed with immunoSEQ multiplex PCR; in TCRdb, only in-frame clones are kept and a portion is missing. The sample holds a few hundred thousand clones, more than 65% seen once. Sequencing was performed on PBMCs or T cells enriched from blood (not recorded which). The source of these receptors is a middle-aged man who had recovered from COVID-19. Both conserved end residues are part of each CDR3.

V gene: TRBV4-2
CDR3 protein: CASSQEGGAATNEKLFF

V gene: TRBV14
CDR3 protein: CASSRGRGTEAFF

V gene: TRBV6-5
CDR3 protein: CASTPPQDTQYF

V gene: TRBV6-2/TRBV6-3
CDR3 protein: CASSYSSGRAYNEQFF

V gene: TRBV7-8
CDR3 protein: CASSLVRNYEQYF

V gene: TRBV3-1/TRBV3-2
CDR3 protein: CASSPPGGGYTF

V gene: TRBV7-3
CDR3 protein: CASRNPRCSEQYF

V gene: TRBV7-2
CDR3 protein: CASSLAGAGDTGELFF

V gene: TRBV7-2
CDR3 protein: CASSLGRNTEAFF

V gene: TRBV7-9
CDR3 protein: CASSHYSYNTEAFF

V gene: TRBV11-2
CDR3 protein: CASSLGFGGDYEQYF

V gene: TRBV28
CDR3 protein: CASSSSGQGTFQQYF

V gene: TRBV5-8
CDR3 protein: CASRPGQARSYEQYF

V gene: TRBV7-2
CDR3 protein: CASSLVSGFPHEQYF

V gene: TRBV5-8
CDR3 protein: CASSLNPAEGSGANVLTF

V gene: TRBV24-1
CDR3 protein: CATSDFRGGQETQYF

V gene: TRBV27
CDR3 protein: CASRPRGFTNEKLFF